This TCR beta chain was recovered during a study of blood T cell repertoires in COVID-19. Profiled with immunoSEQ multiplex PCR; TCRdb holds only in-frame clones, not every one. The sample records over 200,000 clones, over 70% being singletons. The ends were cut back, 4 bases at V and 1 base at J, with 20 bases in the middle. The V gene's germline CDR1 is SGDLS and CDR2 YYNGEE. This CDR3 region has 17 residues. This clone has ten or more counts. Input material: peripheral blood. The receptor was isolated from an elderly woman with acute or convalescent COVID-19. V is TRBV9 and J is TRBJ2-5; possibly TRBD2 for D (6 bases). The CDR3 reads CASSRPLGGSSQETQYF. The DNA of the CDR3 is TGTGCCAGCAGCCGGCCCCTTGGGGGGTCCAGCCAAGAGACCCAGTACTTC.